This TCR beta chain appears in the sequencing data of a study of T cells in Graves' hyperthyroidism and ophthalmopathy. This clonotype was counted between two and nine times. Antigen specificity is unknown. TCR beta CDR3 region amplification was performed from RNA transcripts. First-round RT-PCR of the TCR CDR3 relied on the HTBI primer set. TCRdb reanalysed the multiplex PCR reads using MiXCR and keeps one entry per CDR3 protein. This sample carries about 720,000 distinct CDR3 sequences, roughly 20% of them seen once, and the ten largest clones take over 15%. The PBMCs were sourced from fresh peripheral blood (about 10 ml). Study-level findings and limits: Classification by a 13 V-J model distinguished ophthalmopathy from stable hyperthyroidism. Blood also carried most thyroid clonotypes expanded above 0.001.

Germline V lookup: CDR1 KGHSH, CDR2 LQKENI. Trimming took 2 bases from V and 8 from J, leaving 15 bases between them. This CDR3 comprises 15 residues. This receptor was identified in a woman aged 50 to 60 with Graves' hyperthyroidism that later progressed to Graves' ophthalmopathy. The chain uses TRBV18 and TRBJ1-4, with D possibly being TRBD1 (6 bases). Sequencing input: blood. In DNA, the CDR3 is TGTGCCAGCTCACCATCTTCAGGGGACCAGGAAAAACTGTTTTTT. This translates into CASSPSSGDQEKLFF.